The 17 T cell receptor beta chains listed next were all sequenced from one sample in a study of cytomegalovirus exposure and HLA in healthy donors. PCR involved 60 Vbeta and 13 Jbeta primers. The method was immunoSEQ multiplex PCR; TCRdb's version includes in-frame clones alone and lacks a portion of them. The sample has about 170,000 clones, 71% seen once. Material for sequencing was PBMCs. The receptors derive from a girl aged 10 to 17 in good health and CMV-seronegative.

V usage is TRBV10-3 and J usage is TRBJ2-5, with TRBD1 identical over 9 bases. CDR1 is ENHRY and CDR2 is SYGVKD in the germline V gene. This CDR3 has 17 residues. Losses at the gene ends were 10 bases for V and 5 bases for J; bases not matched to a gene: 20. Written as DNA, the CDR3 is TGTGCCACCCGCGGCTGGGGACAGGGCCTCGAGTCGGAGACCCAGTACTTC. It translates to CATRGWGQGLESETQYF.

V gene TRBV9 combines with J gene TRBJ2-5; TRBD2 is a possible D gene (6 bases). The CDR3 extends over 14 amino acids. Trimming took off 2 bases at V and 5 bases at J, with 13 bases between the two ends. Germline V lookup: CDR1 SGDLS, CDR2 YYNGEE. CDR3 protein: CASSVAGLGETQYF. DNA of the CDR3: TGTGCCAGCAGCGTGGCGGGGCTGGGGGAGACCCAGTACTTC.

The chain uses TRBV4-2 and TRBJ1-2, with D possibly being TRBD1 (6 bases). Germline values: CDR1 LGHNA, CDR2 YNFKEQ. The CDR3 runs to 15 residues. The V end was cut by 1 base, the J end by 8 bases, with 17 bases between. The CDR3 coding sequence is TGTGCCAGCAGCCAAGGAATCCAAGGGGGAGACGGCTACACCTTC. This gives the protein CASSQGIQGGDGYTF.

The chain uses TRBV5-1 and TRBJ2-2; 12 bases map to TRBD1. Germline trimming cut 0 bases from V and 7 bases from J; bases unmatched to any gene: 10. Germline CDR1 and CDR2: SGHRS and YFSETQ. The CDR3 is 18 residues long. The CDR3 nucleotides read TGCGCCAGCAGCTTGGAATCCAGGGACAGGGGGCGCGGCGGGGAGCTGTTTTTT. Protein: CASSLESRDRGRGGELFF.

The CDR3 spells CASSPRDRAYEQYF. The CDR3 nucleotides read TGTGCCAGCAGCCCACGGGACAGGGCCTACGAGCAGTACTTC. This rearrangement joins TRBV7-7 to TRBJ2-7, with 9 bases aligning to TRBD1. The CDR3 runs to 14 residues. Germline CDR1 reads SSHAT; CDR2 reads FNYEAQ (reference sequence). Trimming removed 5 bases from V and 2 bases from J; junction bases left unmatched: 4.

This clone was observed a handful of times. The rearrangement uses TRBV10-1 and TRBJ2-2; no clear D gene. CDR3 length: 12 amino acids. CDR1 is WNHNN, CDR2 SYGVQD, per germline (reference sequence). V was trimmed by 6 bases and J by 4 bases, leaving 6 bases between them. CDR3 residues: CASSVSTGELFF. As DNA, the CDR3 is TGCGCCAGCAGCGTTTCCACCGGGGAGCTGTTTTTT.

The genes are TRBV19 and TRBJ1-4; weak D call: TRBD1 (6 bases). Germline V gene data show CDR1 as LNHDA and CDR2 as SQIVND (reference sequence). Trimming pared 3 bases from V and 5 bases from J, leaving 13 bases between. The CDR3 has 15 residues. CDR3 protein: CASSIGRTVNEKLFF. DNA for the CDR3: TGTGCCAGTAGTATTGGTCGGACAGTAAATGAAAAACTGTTTTTT. Filled out from reference TRBV19 and TRBJ1-4, the complete variable domain reads DGGITQSPKYLFRKEGQNVTLSCEQNLNHDAMYWYRQDPGQGLRLIYYSQIVNDFQKGDIAEGYSVSREKKESFPLTVTSAQKNPTAFYLCASSIGRTVNEKLFFGSGTQLSVL.

The gene calls are TRBV4-1 and TRBJ2-7, with D possibly TRBD1 on 5 matching bases. The V gene's germline CDR1 is MGHRA and CDR2 YSYEKL. The CDR3 totals 13 residues. V lost 3 bases, J lost 3 bases, and 9 bases lay in between. CDR3 sequence reads: CASSHLTDYEQYF. In DNA form, the CDR3 reads TGCGCCAGCAGCCACCTGACAGACTACGAGCAGTACTTC.

This chain joins TRBV30 and TRBJ2-1, with 12 nucleotides matching TRBD2. Looked up from germline, CDR1 is GTSNPN and CDR2 is SVGIG (reference sequence). The CDR3 has 14 amino acids. The J segment lost 9 bases and the V segment lost 5 bases, leaving 8 bases of the junction unmatched. CDR3 sequence (DNA): TGTGCCTGGGGGGCTAGCGGGGGGGCCGCTGAGCAGTTCTTC. It encodes CAWGASGGAAEQFF.

This clone appeared a few times. V is TRBV5-1 and J is TRBJ2-7; TRBD2 is a possible D gene (5 bases). The CDR3 contains 14 residues. The germline CDR1 and CDR2 sequences are SGHRS and YFSETQ. Trimming cost V 0 bases and J 0 bases, with 7 bases left between them. CDR3 protein: CASSLVAGSYEQYF. CDR3 coding DNA: TGCGCCAGCAGCTTGGTCGCGGGCTCCTACGAGCAGTACTTC.

The chain has TRBV5-1 and TRBJ1-2; a weak D match, TRBD1 (6 bases). CDR3 size: 15 residues. The V end was cut by 1 base, the J end by 2 bases, with 12 bases between. The germline V gene encodes CDR1 SGHRS and CDR2 YFSETQ. CDR3: CASSLMSGTNYGYTF. The CDR3 DNA sequence: TGCGCCAGCAGCTTGATGTCAGGGACAAACTATGGCTACACCTTC.

To note about this clone: Other DNA variants within this sample encode the same CDR3. The V call is TRBV9, the J call TRBJ2-7; D uncertain. Germline CDR1 reads SGDLS; CDR2 reads YYNGEE. The V and J ends lost 0 bases and 3 bases respectively, with 7 bases between them. The CDR3 length is 13 residues. CDR3 nucleotide sequence: TGTGCCAGCAGCGTAGCTCCGAGCTACGAGCAGTACTTC. Protein product: CASSVAPSYEQYF.

About this clone itself: Other DNA sequences in the same sample also yield this CDR3. The V gene is TRBV7-6, the J gene TRBJ1-2; TRBD1 might be the D (5 bases). This CDR3 region has 15 residues. V gave up 5 bases and J gave up 4 bases, with 17 bases separating them. CDR1 is SGHVS and CDR2 is FNYEAQ in the germline V gene. The CDR3 nucleotides read TGTGCCAGCAGCGGCAGCCAGGGATCTGGCTATGGCTACACCTTC. Encoded protein: CASSGSQGSGYGYTF.

For this clone: Its ends do not fully match the called genes, so a read error is possible. The genes are TRBV6-6 and TRBJ2-5, with TRBD2 identical over 12 bases. CDR1 and CDR2 from the germline V gene are MNHNY and SVGAGI (reference sequence). This CDR3 is 16 amino acids long. In DNA form, the CDR3 reads TGTGCCAGCAGTTACAACCTAGCGGGGGGGGAAGAGGCCCAGTACTTC. This encodes CASSYNLAGGEEAQYF.

V usage is TRBV5-1 and J usage is TRBJ1-2; 7 bases line up with TRBD1. Per germline, CDR1 SGHRS and CDR2 YFSETQ. The CDR3 extends over 14 amino acids. The V gene end was trimmed by 4 bases and the J gene end by 4 bases; junction bases not matched to a gene: 7. The chain's CDR3 is CASSPRTGLYGYTF. CDR3 nucleotide sequence: TGCGCCAGCAGCCCGAGGACAGGACTCTATGGCTACACCTTC.

The genes are TRBV11-2 and TRBJ2-5; D may be TRBD1 (6 bases). V was shortened by 5 bases and J by 4 bases, with 20 bases between the two germline ends. This CDR3 has 16 amino acids. Looked up from germline, CDR1 is SGHAT and CDR2 is FQNNGV. The CDR3 here is CASSPAGGAGGETQYF. DNA for the CDR3: TGTGCCAGCAGCCCAGCTGGGGGCGCGGGCGGAGAGACCCAGTACTTC.

V usage is TRBV27 and J usage is TRBJ2-3, with D perhaps matching TRBD2 (6 bases). V was pared by 6 bases and J by 5 bases, with 6 bases between. Germline V lookup: CDR1 MNHEY, CDR2 SMNVEV (reference sequence). This CDR3 contains 11 residues. The CDR3 sequence: CASSGGDTQYF. CDR3 in DNA: TGTGCCAGCAGCGGGGGAGATACGCAGTATTTT.